Below are 26 T cell receptor beta chains sequenced from a single sample in a study of early T cells in non-severe SARS-CoV-2 infection. Each CDR3 protein is one row after TCRdb ran MiXCR on the 5' RACE reads. The sample includes 75,000 to 90,000 distinct CDR3 sequences, about 10% seen only once; the top ten take over 7.5%. The sample was whole blood, taken at baseline. All receptors derive from an adult who was a healthcare worker with PCR-confirmed SARS-CoV-2 infection or an uninfected control (not recorded which).

The rearrangement links TRBV28 to TRBJ2-7, with TRBD1 matching 10 bases. CDR3 length equals 15 residues. Trimming cost V 6 bases and J 4 bases; bases outside gene matches: 9. From germline, CDR1 is MDHEN and CDR2 SYDVKM. The CDR3 here is CASRRQGQGTYEQYF. The CDR3 nucleotides read TGTGCCAGCAGGAGACAGGGACAGGGGACATACGAGCAGTACTTC. Looking up the rest from reference TRBV28 and TRBJ2-7 gives the full variable domain: DVKVTQSSRYLVKRTGEKVFLECVQDMDHENMFWYRQDPGLGLRLIYFSYDVKMKEKGDIPEGYSVSREKKERFSLILESASTNQTSMYLCASRRQGQGTYEQYFGPGTRLTVT.

This clonotype was seen more than once but under ten times. The J gene is TRBJ1-5, the V gene TRBV28; no definite D call. The CDR3 has 15 amino acids. V gave up 4 bases and J gave up 2 bases, with 12 bases separating them. CDR1 is MDHEN, CDR2 SYDVKM, per germline. CDR3 nucleotide sequence: TGTGCCAGCAGTTCCAAGAACATAGGCAATCAGCCCCAGCATTTT. Translation: CASSSKNIGNQPQHF. Drawing the rest from reference TRBV28 and TRBJ1-5, the complete variable domain is DVKVTQSSRYLVKRTGEKVFLECVQDMDHENMFWYRQDPGLGLRLIYFSYDVKMKEKGDIPEGYSVSREKKERFSLILESASTNQTSMYLCASSSKNIGNQPQHFGDGTRLSIL.

This rearrangement joins TRBV14 to TRBJ2-7; unclear D gene. The CDR3 has 14 amino acids. Trimming shortened V by 0 bases and J by 2 bases, and 8 bases separated the two germline ends. Germline CDR1 and CDR2: SGHDN and FVKESK. The CDR3 region has the DNA TGTGCCAGCAGCCAAGACTTAGTTACCTACGAGCAGTACTTC. Amino acids: CASSQDLVTYEQYF.

This clonotype was observed a few times. This sequence joins TRBV3-1 and TRBJ1-4; D possibly corresponds to TRBD1 (5 bases). The ends were cut back, 0 bases at V and 8 bases at J, with 16 bases in the middle. This CDR3 has 16 amino acids. Germline V gene sequence: CDR1 LGHDT, CDR2 YNNKEL (reference sequence). Written as DNA, the CDR3 is TGTGCCAGCAGCCAAGATTCAAGGGGTCCAGGAGAAAAACTGTTTTTT. This sequence encodes CASSQDSRGPGEKLFF.

The genes are TRBV3-1 and TRBJ2-7, with 9 bases that match TRBD2. Trimming cost V 1 base and J 6 bases; bases outside gene matches: 4. There are 14 residues in the CDR3. Looked up from germline, CDR1 is LGHDT and CDR2 is YNNKEL (reference sequence). The CDR3, as DNA: TGTGCCAGCAGCCAAGGCGGGGGGGCTGCCGAGCAGTACTTC. This codes for CASSQGGGAAEQYF.

The table lists this clonotype with many counts. The chain couples TRBV5-1 to TRBJ2-3; D is possibly TRBD2 (6 bases). The CDR3 length is 15 residues. V lost 1 base and J 5 bases, leaving 14 bases between the germline ends. From germline, CDR1 is SGHRS and CDR2 YFSETQ. The CDR3 loop is CASSLREPSGDTQYF. Written as DNA, the CDR3 is TGCGCCAGCAGCTTGCGGGAGCCCTCCGGAGATACGCAGTATTTT.

This chain connects TRBV3-1 to TRBJ2-1, with D tentatively TRBD1 (5 bases). This CDR3 comprises 15 residues. CDR1 LGHDT and CDR2 YNNKEL come from the germline V gene (reference sequence). Between the trimmed V and J ends, which lost 0 bases and 2 bases, there was a span of 8 bases. The CDR3 coding sequence is TGTGCCAGCAGCCAAGATTGGACACCCTACAATGAGCAGTTCTTC. It translates to CASSQDWTPYNEQFF.

This clonotype was seen a few times. The chain carries TRBV20-1 and TRBJ2-6, with 9 nucleotides matching TRBD1. Germline-derived CDR1 and CDR2 are DFQATT and SNEGSKA (reference sequence). This CDR3 is 17 amino acids long. V shed 6 bases and J 4 bases; nucleotides not matched to a gene: 13. Here the CDR3 reads CSARPTGGASGANVLTF. CDR3 in DNA: TGCAGTGCAAGACCAACAGGGGGCGCATCAGGGGCCAACGTCCTGACTTTC.

The chain has TRBV28 and TRBJ2-6; 9 bases match TRBD2. The CDR3 runs to 16 residues. The trim removed 3 bases at V and 2 bases at J, leaving 2 bases unmatched. Germline values: CDR1 MDHEN, CDR2 SYDVKM. Here the CDR3 reads CASSFLAGTGANVLTF. CDR3 DNA sequence: TGTGCCAGCAGTTTCCTAGCGGGAACTGGGGCCAACGTCCTGACTTTC.

This clonotype was detected only a few times. The V call is TRBV9, the J call TRBJ1-2, with D maybe TRBD1 (5 bases). Per germline, CDR1 SGDLS and CDR2 YYNGEE. V was clipped by 0 bases and J by 0 bases, with 15 bases between them. The CDR3 totals 17 residues. The CDR3 here is CASSVEGTPRPNYGYTF. As DNA, the CDR3 is TGTGCCAGCAGCGTAGAAGGGACCCCGAGGCCTAACTATGGCTACACCTTC.

This clonotype was counted between two and nine times. The chain recombines TRBV27 with TRBJ2-7; 10 bases agree with TRBD2. V lost 6 bases to trimming and J lost 7 bases; unmatched junction nucleotides: 3. The CDR3 contains 12 residues. Looked up from germline, CDR1 is MNHEY and CDR2 is SMNVEV (reference sequence). CDR3 bases: TGTGCCAGCAGCAATAGCGGGAGGGAGCAGTACTTC. Amino acids: CASSNSGREQYF.

This chain joins TRBV7-8 and TRBJ2-7; D call uncertain. The CDR3 covers 14 residues. Trimming removed 3 bases from V and 4 bases from J, with 13 bases in between. The germline V gene encodes CDR1 SGHVS and CDR2 FQNEAQ. In DNA, the CDR3 is TGTGCCAGCAGCTTGGTTGCCCTCGGGTACGAGCAGTACTTC. This encodes CASSLVALGYEQYF.

The table lists this clonotype with a few counts. The V call is TRBV7-6, the J call TRBJ2-1; 12 bases map to TRBD2. This CDR3 is built from 18 residues. The V segment lost 2 bases and the J segment 6 bases; nucleotides outside the gene matches: 11. The germline V gene has CDR1 SGHVS and CDR2 FNYEAQ. CDR3 sequence: CASSLQQVLAGGSNEQFF. CDR3 DNA: TGTGCCAGCAGCTTACAACAGGTCCTAGCGGGAGGGAGCAATGAGCAGTTCTTC. Based on the CDR3 plus reference TRBV7-6 and TRBJ2-1, the full variable domain is GAGVSQSPRYKVTKRGQDVALRCDPISGHVSLYWYRQALGQGPEFLTYFNYEAQQDKSGLPNDRFSAERPEGSISTLTIQRTEQRDSAMYRCASSLQQVLAGGSNEQFFGPGTRLTVL.

The chain uses TRBV21-1 and TRBJ1-1; TRBD1 is the table's D call, not checked against the DNA. TRBV21-1 has pseudogene status. The CDR3 is 14 residues long. DNA of the CDR3: TGTGCCAGCAGCGTCTGGACAGGGACCACTGAAGCTTTCTTT. Encoded protein: CASSVWTGTTEAFF.

The chain uses TRBV28 and TRBJ2-4, with D possibly called TRBD1 or TRBD2 (5 bases each). Germline loops: CDR1 MDHEN, CDR2 SYDVKM. The CDR3 has 14 residues. Deletions cut 2 bases from V and 12 bases from J, with 17 bases between. CDR3: CASSLHGTLAGQYF. DNA for the CDR3: TGTGCCAGCAGTTTACACGGGACCCTTGCTGGTCAGTACTTC. Drawing the rest from reference TRBV28 and TRBJ2-4, the complete variable domain is DVKVTQSSRYLVKRTGEKVFLECVQDMDHENMFWYRQDPGLGLRLIYFSYDVKMKEKGDIPEGYSVSREKKERFSLILESASTNQTSMYLCASSLHGTLAGQYFGAGTRLSVL.

This clonotype was seen a handful of times. The CDR3 sequence: CASSLQGASGYTF. Written as DNA, the CDR3 is TGTGCCAGCAGCCTACAGGGGGCGAGCGGCTACACCTTC. This chain uses TRBV12-3 or TRBV12-4 with TRBJ1-2; TRBD1 aligns across 9 bases. The length of the CDR3 is 13 residues. V dropped 6 bases and J dropped 8; count of bases not matched to a gene: 7.

This clonotype was seen a handful of times. This rearrangement joins TRBV12-3 or TRBV12-4 to TRBJ2-2, with 12 nucleotides matching TRBD2. The V gene end was trimmed by 6 bases and the J gene end by 8 bases; junction bases not matched to a gene: 13. This CDR3 has 17 amino acids. DNA of the CDR3: TGTGCCAGCAGCGCACCGACTAGCGGGAGCGGGGTGGGGGAGCTGTTTTTT. Its protein is CASSAPTSGSGVGELFF.

In nucleotides, the CDR3 is TGTGCCAGCAGTTTTACTGGGGGTAGGGAGACCCAGTACTTC. This codes for CASSFTGGRETQYF. This chain joins TRBV12-3 or TRBV12-4 and TRBJ2-5; D may correspond to TRBD1 or TRBD2 (5 bases each). Trimming took off 3 bases at V and 5 bases at J, with 13 bases between the two ends. The CDR3 has 14 amino acids.

The V gene is TRBV28, the J gene TRBJ2-7; 7 nucleotides align to TRBD2. From germline, CDR1 is MDHEN and CDR2 SYDVKM. Trimming cost V 3 bases and J 6 bases; bases outside gene matches: 17. The CDR3 is 17 residues long. The CDR3 DNA is TGTGCCAGCAGTTTCCGTCGCCCTGGACTAGAGGTACGCGAGCAGTACTTC. This encodes CASSFRRPGLEVREQYF.

This clonotype was detected only a few times. The chain carries TRBV20-1 and TRBJ2-7; D not resolved. V lost 1 base and J 3 bases, leaving 22 bases between the germline ends. CDR1 DFQATT and CDR2 SNEGSKA come from the germline V gene (reference sequence). The CDR3 is 17 amino acids. This CDR3 reads CSARGAITAEWSYEQYF. The CDR3 DNA sequence: TGCAGTGCTAGAGGGGCCATTACTGCAGAATGGAGCTACGAGCAGTACTTC.

CDR3 region: CSAPPGNRGSYEQYF. CDR3 nucleotide sequence: TGCAGTGCTCCCCCTGGCAACCGGGGGTCCTACGAGCAGTACTTC. The chain recombines TRBV20-1 with TRBJ2-7; tentatively, D is TRBD2 (6 bases). CDR3 length: 15 residues. V was cut by 5 bases and J by 1 base, with 18 bases left in between. CDR1 and CDR2 (germline): DFQATT, SNEGSKA (reference sequence).

The genes are TRBV30 and TRBJ1-1, with D tentatively TRBD1 (6 bases). The germline CDR1 and CDR2 sequences are GTSNPN and SVGIG (reference sequence). Trimming stripped 1 base from V and 3 bases from J, with 12 bases between. The CDR3 runs 14 residues. The chain's CDR3 is CAWSAGAWDTEAFF. The CDR3 nucleotides read TGTGCCTGGAGTGCGGGGGCTTGGGACACTGAAGCTTTCTTT.

J is TRBJ2-7 and V is TRBV14; D is undetermined. Between the trimmed V and J ends, which lost 0 bases and 3 bases, there was a span of 6 bases. CDR1 and CDR2 from the germline V gene are SGHDN and FVKESK. The CDR3 has 13 residues. The CDR3 is CASSQDTGYEQYF. The CDR3 DNA reads TGTGCCAGCAGCCAAGATACTGGCTACGAGCAGTACTTC.

This clonotype was detected ten times or more. The chain joins TRBV4-2 to TRBJ2-3; the D gene is possibly TRBD2 (5 bases). CDR1 is LGHNA, CDR2 YNFKEQ, per germline. The length of the CDR3 is 13 residues. Trimming took off 1 base at V and 7 bases at J, with 9 bases between the two ends. Here the CDR3 DNA reads TGTGCCAGCAGCCAAGTCAGGACTCATACGCAGTATTTT. It codes for CASSQVRTHTQYF.

CDR3 nucleotide sequence: TGTGCCAGCAGTTTATCGGGCATGGTCCGTGAGCAGTTCTTC. Amino acid sequence: CASSLSGMVREQFF. This rearrangement joins TRBV27 to TRBJ2-1; D is unclear. Per the germline V gene, CDR1 is MNHEY and CDR2 is SMNVEV (reference sequence). Trimming left V 0 bases short and J 9 bases short, with 12 bases between. This CDR3 has 14 residues.

Only a few counts were recorded for this clonotype. This rearrangement joins TRBV3-1 to TRBJ2-7, with 7 bases lining up with TRBD2. V lost 4 bases to trimming and J lost 3 bases; unmatched junction nucleotides: 15. Germline-derived CDR1 and CDR2 are LGHDT and YNNKEL (reference sequence). The CDR3 covers 17 residues. The CDR3 DNA sequence: TGTGCCAGCAGCCTGGGATTCCCTAGCGGAGGGGACTACGAGCAGTACTTC. Translating it yields CASSLGFPSGGDYEQYF.